This T cell receptor (beta chain) was documented in a study of T cells in Graves' hyperthyroidism and ophthalmopathy. General study findings and limits: The model forecast ophthalmopathy, anticipating it by a median around 6.5 months before onset.

Germline CDR1 reads GTSNPN; CDR2 reads SVGIG (reference sequence). The CDR3 has 11 residues. Trimming took off 7 bases at V and 0 bases at J, with 6 bases between the two ends. This clonotype was observed at least ten times. What it binds is not known. TCR beta CDR3 regions were amplified from RNA. The TCR CDR3 first-round RT-PCR relied on the HTBI primer set. Via MiXCR, TCRdb re-called the multiplex PCR reads, giving one row per CDR3 protein. The sample lists more than 650,000 distinct CDR3 sequences, 11% to 15% seen once, with roughly a tenth in the top ten. The sample taken for sequencing was blood. V gene TRBV30 combines with J gene TRBJ2-5; the D is unclear. The sequence was obtained from a woman in her late teens or twenties with Graves' hyperthyroidism. The CDR3 is CASRHQETQYF. The CDR3, as DNA: TGTGCCTCGAGACACCAAGAGACCCAGTACTTC.